Below are 9 T cell receptor beta chains sequenced from a single sample in a study of T cells after yellow fever vaccination. TCRdb passed the 5' RACE reads through MiXCR, listing each CDR3 protein once. The data contain under 550,000 distinct CDR3 sequences, around a fifth of them singletons. Source: PBMCs, taken approximately 20 days after the first yellow fever vaccination. The receptors shown here come from a man between 18 and 35 years old who received the YFV17D yellow fever vaccine.

The CDR3 nucleotides are TGTGCCAGCAGCCACAGGGGCGCCACAGATACGCAGTATTTT. Translated: CASSHRGATDTQYF. The rearrangement links TRBV3-1 to TRBJ2-3; the D gene is possibly TRBD1 (6 bases). CDR3 size: 14 residues. The V end lost 3 bases, the J end lost 2 bases, and 9 bases lay between the germline ends. Looked up from germline, CDR1 is LGHDT and CDR2 is YNNKEL (reference sequence).

This clonotype has a handful of counts. This chain connects TRBV27 to TRBJ2-3; D remains unclear. The ends were cut back, 2 bases at V and 6 bases at J, with 12 bases in the middle. Germline V gene lookup returns CDR1 MNHEY and CDR2 SMNVEV (reference sequence). The length of the CDR3 is 14 residues. CDR3 nucleotide sequence: TGTGCCAGCAGTTTAAGGAACGACGGGGATACGCAGTATTTT. Amino acids: CASSLRNDGDTQYF.

This clonotype was observed a single time. The DNA of the CDR3 is TGTGCCAGCAGCTTAGATAACCGAGGCTCTAACTATGGCTACACCTTC. Translated: CASSLDNRGSNYGYTF. V is TRBV7-2 and J is TRBJ1-2; D is unclear. This CDR3 spans 16 amino acids. Trimming took 1 base from V and 0 from J, leaving 12 bases between them. Germline CDR1 SGHTA, CDR2 FQGNSA.

The gene calls are TRBV6-5 and TRBJ2-5, with TRBD2 identical over 7 bases. The germline gives CDR1 MNHEY, CDR2 SVGAGI. This CDR3 has 15 amino acids. V shed 4 bases and J 5 bases; nucleotides not matched to a gene: 10. Written as DNA, the CDR3 is TGTGCCAGCAGTTCCGGGACTACTAGCCAGGAGACCCAGTACTTC. Translating gives CASSSGTTSQETQYF.

This clonotype was picked up many times. This chain links TRBV29-1 with TRBJ1-4; D is uncertain. CDR3 size: 12 residues. In germline, CDR1 is SQVTM, CDR2 ANQGSEA. Deletions cut 5 bases from V and 0 bases from J, with 4 bases between. The CDR3 here is CSVKPTNEKLFF. CDR3 bases: TGCAGCGTTAAGCCAACTAATGAAAAACTGTTTTTT.

The rearrangement joins TRBV5-1 to TRBJ2-3, with TRBD2 matching over 8 bases. Germline CDR1 reads SGHRS; CDR2 reads YFSETQ. This CDR3 spans 15 amino acids. J lost 6 bases, V lost 1 base, and 7 bases had no gene match. The CDR3 coding sequence is TGCGCCAGCAGCTTGACCGGGGGGGCCGGTGATACGCAGTATTTT. Amino acid sequence: CASSLTGGAGDTQYF.

This clonotype has only a few counts. CDR3 in DNA: TGTGCCAGCAGTCCCCTCCGGGGAAGCGGGGCCCACACCGGGGAGCTGTTTTTT. Translation gives CASSPLRGSGAHTGELFF. The V and J genes are TRBV27 and TRBJ2-2, with 7 bases lining up with TRBD2. The CDR3 sequence is 18 residues long. Germline assignment: CDR1 MNHEY and CDR2 SMNVEV (reference sequence). V was clipped by 5 bases and J by 3 bases; unmatched bases: 15.

The sample holds a few counts of this clonotype. V usage is TRBV5-1 and J usage is TRBJ2-3; 12 nucleotides line up with TRBD2. Trimming at V came to 2 bases and at J to 2 bases, leaving 3 bases not matched to a gene. This CDR3 comprises 16 residues. Germline V lookup: CDR1 SGHRS, CDR2 YFSETQ. The CDR3 DNA follows: TGCGCCAGCAGCTTAACTAGCGGGGGGATCACAGATACGCAGTATTTT. Amino acid sequence: CASSLTSGGITDTQYF.

V usage is TRBV7-9 and J usage is TRBJ2-7; 7 bases align to TRBD1. CDR3 length equals 14 residues. Losses at the gene ends were 6 bases for V and 7 bases for J; bases not matched to a gene: 12. Germline V gene data show CDR1 as SEHNR and CDR2 as FQNEAQ (reference sequence). As DNA, the CDR3 is TGTGCCAGCAGGGAGGTAGGGACAGATCATGAGCAGTACTTC. Protein: CASREVGTDHEQYF.